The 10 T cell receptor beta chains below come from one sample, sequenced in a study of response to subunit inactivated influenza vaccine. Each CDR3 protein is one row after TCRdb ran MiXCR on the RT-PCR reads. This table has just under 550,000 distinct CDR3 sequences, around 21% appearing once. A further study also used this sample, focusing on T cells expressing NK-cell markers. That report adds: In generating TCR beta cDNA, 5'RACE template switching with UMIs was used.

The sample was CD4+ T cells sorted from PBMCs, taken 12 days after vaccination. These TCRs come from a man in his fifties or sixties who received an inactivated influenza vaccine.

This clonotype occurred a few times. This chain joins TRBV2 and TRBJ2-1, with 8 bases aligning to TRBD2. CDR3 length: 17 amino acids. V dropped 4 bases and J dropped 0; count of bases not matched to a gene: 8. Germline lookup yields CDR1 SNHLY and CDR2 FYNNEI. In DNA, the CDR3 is TGTGCCAGCAGTGTGGGTGCAAGCGGGAGCTCCTACAATGAGCAGTTCTTC. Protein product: CASSVGASGSSYNEQFF.

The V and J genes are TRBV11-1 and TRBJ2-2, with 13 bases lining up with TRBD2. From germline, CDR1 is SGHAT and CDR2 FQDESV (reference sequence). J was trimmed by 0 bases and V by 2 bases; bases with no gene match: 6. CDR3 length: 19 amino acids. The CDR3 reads CASSLRTSGGPPNTGELFF. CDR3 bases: TGTGCCAGCAGCTTAAGGACTAGCGGGGGACCGCCGAACACCGGGGAGCTGTTTTTT.

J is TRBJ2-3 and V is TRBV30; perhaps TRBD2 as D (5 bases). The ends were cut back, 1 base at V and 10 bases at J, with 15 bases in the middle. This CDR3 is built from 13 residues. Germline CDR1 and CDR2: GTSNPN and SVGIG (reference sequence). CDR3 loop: CAWSGASSDAQYF. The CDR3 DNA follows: TGTGCCTGGAGTGGGGCTAGCTCCGATGCGCAGTATTTT.

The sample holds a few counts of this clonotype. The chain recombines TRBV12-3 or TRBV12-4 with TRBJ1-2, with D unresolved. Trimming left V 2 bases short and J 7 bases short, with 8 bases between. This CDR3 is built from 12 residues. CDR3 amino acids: CASSLFAGGYTF. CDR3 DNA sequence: TGTGCCAGCAGTTTATTTGCGGGTGGCTACACCTTC.

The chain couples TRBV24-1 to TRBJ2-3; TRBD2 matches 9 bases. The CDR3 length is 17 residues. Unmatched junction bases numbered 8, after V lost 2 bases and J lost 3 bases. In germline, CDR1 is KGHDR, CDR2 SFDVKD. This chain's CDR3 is CATSDYPAGGGTDTQYF. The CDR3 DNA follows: TGTGCCACCAGTGATTACCCAGCGGGAGGAGGAACAGATACGCAGTATTTT.

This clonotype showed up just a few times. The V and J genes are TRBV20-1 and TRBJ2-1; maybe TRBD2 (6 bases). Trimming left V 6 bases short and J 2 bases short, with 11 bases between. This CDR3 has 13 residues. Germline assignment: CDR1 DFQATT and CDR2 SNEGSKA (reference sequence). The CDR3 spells CSALAPTYNEQFF. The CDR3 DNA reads TGCAGTGCCCTAGCGCCTACCTACAATGAGCAGTTCTTC.

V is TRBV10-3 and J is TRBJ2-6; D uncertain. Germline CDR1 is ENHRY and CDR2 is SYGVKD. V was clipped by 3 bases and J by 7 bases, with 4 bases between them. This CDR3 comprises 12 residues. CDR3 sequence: CAISDIANVLTF. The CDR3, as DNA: TGTGCCATCAGTGACATCGCCAACGTCCTGACTTTC.

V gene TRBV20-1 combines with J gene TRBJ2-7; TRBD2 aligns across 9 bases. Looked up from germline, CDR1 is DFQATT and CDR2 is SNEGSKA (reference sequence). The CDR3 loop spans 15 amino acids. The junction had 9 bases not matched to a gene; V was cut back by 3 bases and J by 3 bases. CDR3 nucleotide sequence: TGCAGTGCTAGTTTCGCGGGAGGGGGAGGCTACGAGCAGTACTTC. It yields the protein CSASFAGGGGYEQYF.

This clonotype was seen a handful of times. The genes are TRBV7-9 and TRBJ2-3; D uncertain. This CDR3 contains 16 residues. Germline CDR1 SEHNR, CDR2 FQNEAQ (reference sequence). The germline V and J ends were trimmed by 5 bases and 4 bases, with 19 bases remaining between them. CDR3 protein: CASSHAWGGDADTQYF. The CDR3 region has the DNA TGTGCCAGCAGCCACGCTTGGGGTGGCGACGCAGATACGCAGTATTTT.

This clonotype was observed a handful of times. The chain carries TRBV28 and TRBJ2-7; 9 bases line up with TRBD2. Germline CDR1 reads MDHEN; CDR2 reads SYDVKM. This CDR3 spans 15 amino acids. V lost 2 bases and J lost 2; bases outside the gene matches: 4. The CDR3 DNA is TGTGCCAGCAGTTTACAAGCGGGAGGAGCCTACGAGCAGTACTTC. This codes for CASSLQAGGAYEQYF.